These 25 T cell receptor beta chains were sequenced from one sample in a study of blood T cell repertoires in COVID-19. TCRdb keeps only in-frame clones here, not all; method: immunoSEQ multiplex PCR. The table has 95,000 to 150,000 clones, 92% seen once. The sequenced sample was peripheral blood. These receptors came from a man aged 50 to 60 with COVID-19, enrolled during active disease.

The chain has TRBV7-8 and TRBJ1-1; D not certain. This CDR3 has 16 amino acids. Trimming removed 0 bases at V and 2 bases at J, with 13 bases between. In germline, CDR1 is SGHVS, CDR2 FQNEAQ. CDR3 loop: CASSLALAVLNTEAFF. The CDR3 DNA sequence: TGTGCCAGCAGCTTAGCCCTCGCAGTACTAAACACTGAAGCTTTCTTT.

CDR3 residues: CASTPGQGSTEAFF. DNA of the CDR3: TGTGCCAGCACCCCTGGACAGGGTAGCACTGAAGCTTTCTTT. The J gene is TRBJ1-1, the V gene TRBV9, with TRBD1 matching 8 bases. The CDR3 is 14 residues long. CDR1 SGDLS and CDR2 YYNGEE come from the germline V gene. V lost 6 bases, J lost 4 bases, and 8 bases stayed unmatched. Drawing the rest from reference TRBV9 and TRBJ1-1, the complete variable domain is DSGVTQTPKHLITATGQRVTLRCSPRSGDLSVYWYQQSLDQGLQFLIQYYNGEERAKGNILERFSAQQFPDLHSELNLSSLELGDSALYFCASTPGQGSTEAFFGQGTRLTVV.

This chain joins TRBV6-2 or TRBV6-3 and TRBJ1-5, with TRBD1 identical over 9 bases. J gave up 6 bases and V 5 bases, and 14 bases lay outside the gene matches. This CDR3 contains 17 residues. Germline lookup yields CDR1 MNHEY and CDR2 SVGEGT. CDR3: CASSKDRGEAKSQPQHF. CDR3 DNA sequence: TGTGCCAGCAGTAAGGACAGGGGAGAAGCAAAGTCTCAGCCCCAGCATTTT.

The rearrangement uses TRBV7-9 and TRBJ2-7; a possible D gene is TRBD2 (5 bases). This CDR3 has 13 amino acids. CDR1 is SEHNR, CDR2 FQNEAQ, per germline (reference sequence). With 3 bases removed from V and 3 bases from J, the gap between germline ends came to 9 bases. Here the CDR3 reads CASSFLGSYEQYV. The DNA of the CDR3 is TGTGCCAGCAGCTTCTTAGGGAGCTACGAGCAGTACGTC.

CDR3 bases: TGTGCCAGCAGTTACCACAGGGGATCCGGAAACACCATATATTTT. It translates to CASSYHRGSGNTIYF. The V call is TRBV6-6, the J call TRBJ1-3; 7 positions agree with TRBD1. Trimming at V came to 2 bases and at J to 4 bases, leaving 5 bases not matched to a gene. The CDR3 sequence is 15 residues long. Germline assignment: CDR1 MNHNY and CDR2 SVGAGI (reference sequence).

The rearrangement links TRBV2 to TRBJ2-7; TRBD2 is a possible D gene (5 bases). Trimming pared 3 bases from V and 7 bases from J, leaving 16 bases between. CDR3 length: 14 residues. Germline V lookup: CDR1 SNHLY, CDR2 FYNNEI. CDR3 in amino acids: CASSDQVGIGEQYF. The CDR3 nucleotides read TGTGCCAGCAGTGACCAGGTCGGGATTGGGGAGCAGTACTTC.

The chain joins TRBV28 to TRBJ1-1; TRBD1 aligns across 7 bases. The germline CDR1 and CDR2 sequences are MDHEN and SYDVKM. Germline trimming cut 7 bases from V and 5 bases from J; bases unmatched to any gene: 10. This CDR3 comprises 14 residues. The CDR3 region has the DNA TGTGCCAGCACCACTCACACAGGGGAAACTGAAGCTTTCTTT. This encodes CASTTHTGETEAFF. Drawing the rest from reference TRBV28 and TRBJ1-1, the complete variable domain is DVKVTQSSRYLVKRTGEKVFLECVQDMDHENMFWYRQDPGLGLRLIYFSYDVKMKEKGDIPEGYSVSREKKERFSLILESASTNQTSMYLCASTTHTGETEAFFGQGTRLTVV.

The chain's CDR3 is CASSLQASGRAWGEQFF. The CDR3 nucleotides are TGCGCCAGCAGCTTGCAGGCGAGCGGGAGGGCCTGGGGTGAGCAGTTCTTC. The V call is TRBV5-1, the J call TRBJ2-1; the match to TRBD2 covers 10 bases. Germline-derived CDR1 and CDR2 are SGHRS and YFSETQ. The CDR3 has 17 amino acids. The J segment lost 9 bases and the V segment lost 1 base, leaving 13 bases of the junction unmatched.

The CDR3: CASSKGLAGGGIEQFF. The CDR3 DNA follows: TGTGCCAGCAGCAAGGGACTAGCGGGAGGTGGAATTGAGCAGTTCTTC. The chain carries TRBV7-2 and TRBJ2-1; 15 nucleotides line up with TRBD2. The CDR3 runs 16 residues. Germline V lookup: CDR1 SGHTA, CDR2 FQGNSA. Trimming removed 5 bases from V and 9 bases from J; junction bases left unmatched: 8.

The chain links TRBV30 to TRBJ1-4; 7 bases align to TRBD1. CDR3 length equals 13 residues. The germline gives CDR1 GTSNPN, CDR2 SVGIG (reference sequence). J was trimmed by 7 bases and V by 3 bases; bases with no gene match: 5. The CDR3: CAWRSGGFEKLFF. CDR3 DNA: TGTGCCTGGAGATCAGGGGGATTTGAAAAACTGTTTTTT. Full variable domain (missing parts from reference TRBV30 and TRBJ1-4): SQTIHQWPATLVQPVGSPLSLECTVEGTSNPNLYWYRQAAGRGLQLLFYSVGIGQISSEVPQNLSASRPQDRQFILSSKKLLLSDSGFYLCAWRSGGFEKLFFGSGTQLSVL.

The V gene is TRBV15, the J gene TRBJ2-3, with D possibly matching TRBD1 (6 bases). The V gene's germline CDR1 is LNHNV and CDR2 YYDKDF (reference sequence). The CDR3 is 14 amino acids. The V gene lost 5 bases and the J gene lost 1 base, with 10 bases spanning the gap. This chain's CDR3 is CATSFPGGTDTQYF. In DNA form, the CDR3 reads TGTGCCACCAGCTTCCCAGGGGGCACAGATACGCAGTATTTT.

The chain has TRBV7-2 and TRBJ2-5; the match to TRBD2 covers 11 bases. CDR1 SGHTA and CDR2 FQGNSA come from the germline V gene. V shed 1 base, J shed 1 base, and the junction held 2 bases outside the gene matches. The CDR3 consists of 16 residues. The CDR3 reads CASSLVAGGTQETQYF. DNA of the CDR3: TGTGCCAGCAGCTTAGTAGCGGGAGGGACCCAAGAGACCCAGTACTTC.

The chain uses TRBV7-9 and TRBJ1-1; 9 bases fit TRBD1. The germline V gene has CDR1 SEHNR and CDR2 FQNEAQ (reference sequence). The CDR3 is made up of 14 amino acids. Trimming took 5 bases from V and 1 from J; bases not matched to a gene: 2. The DNA for the CDR3 is TGTGCCAGCAGCGGGACAGGGACGAACACTGAAGCTTTCTTT. Protein: CASSGTGTNTEAFF.

The CDR3: CASSPQQDYEQYF. In nucleotides, the CDR3 is TGTGCCAGCAGCCCCCAGCAGGACTACGAGCAGTACTTC. The chain is built from TRBV4-2 and TRBJ2-7; D not certain. Deletions cut 4 bases from V and 3 bases from J, with 10 bases between. Germline CDR1 reads LGHNA; CDR2 reads YNFKEQ. The length of the CDR3 is 13 residues.

The rearrangement links TRBV18 to TRBJ2-5, with 9 nucleotides matching TRBD1. The CDR3 contains 15 residues. The germline V gene encodes CDR1 KGHSH and CDR2 LQKENI. J was trimmed by 5 bases and V by 0 bases; bases with no gene match: 4. Here the CDR3 reads CASSPPGQGPETQYF. The CDR3 DNA reads TGTGCCAGCTCACCACCGGGACAGGGACCGGAGACCCAGTACTTC. Filled out from reference TRBV18 and TRBJ2-5, the complete variable domain reads NAGVMQNPRHLVRRRGQEARLRCSPMKGHSHVYWYRQLPEEGLKFMVYLQKENIIDESGMPKERFSAEFPKEGPSILRIQQVVRGDSAAYFCASSPPGQGPETQYFGPGTRLLVL.

This rearrangement joins TRBV28 to TRBJ1-1; 7 nucleotides align to TRBD1. This CDR3 contains 14 residues. The germline gives CDR1 MDHEN, CDR2 SYDVKM. J lost 9 bases, V lost 2 bases, and 9 bases had no gene match. Here the CDR3 reads CASSLDRVMSQAFF. The CDR3 DNA sequence: TGTGCCAGCAGTTTAGACAGGGTAATGTCTCAAGCTTTCTTT.

This clone was recorded once. V is TRBV9 and J is TRBJ2-1; 10 bases align to TRBD2. With V trimmed by 0 bases and J by 0 bases, 6 bases remained unmatched. This CDR3 contains 18 residues. CDR1 SGDLS and CDR2 YYNGEE come from the germline V gene. The CDR3 loop is CASSVGLAGESSYNEQFF. CDR3 in DNA: TGTGCCAGCAGCGTAGGCCTAGCGGGAGAAAGCTCCTACAATGAGCAGTTCTTC.

The CDR3 protein is CASRSSRGRRETQYF. CDR3 DNA: TGTGCCAGCAGGTCCTCCAGGGGGCGCCGGGAGACCCAGTACTTC. The rearrangement joins TRBV28 to TRBJ2-5; TRBD1 aligns across 8 bases. CDR1 MDHEN and CDR2 SYDVKM come from the germline V gene. CDR3 length: 15 amino acids. The V segment lost 6 bases and the J segment 5 bases; nucleotides outside the gene matches: 11.

This chain's CDR3 is CASSYGLESTDTQYF. In DNA form, the CDR3 reads TGTGCCAGCAGCTATGGACTGGAAAGCACAGATACGCAGTATTTT. The chain joins TRBV5-4 to TRBJ2-3; the D gene is possibly TRBD2 (5 bases). Germline-derived CDR1 and CDR2 are SGHNT and YYREEE (reference sequence). The V gene lost 3 bases and the J gene lost 0 bases, with 11 bases spanning the gap. The CDR3 is 15 amino acids.

The chain links TRBV9 to TRBJ2-2; D perhaps matches TRBD2 (5 bases). CDR1 is SGDLS, CDR2 YYNGEE, per germline. There are 15 residues in the CDR3. The V gene lost 5 bases and the J gene lost 6 bases, with 17 bases spanning the gap. The CDR3 reads CASSREGRVSGELFF. The CDR3 DNA sequence: TGTGCCAGCAGTCGAGAGGGAAGGGTATCCGGGGAGCTGTTTTTT.

The chain links TRBV11-1 to TRBJ2-1; a weak D match, TRBD1 (6 bases). The germline V gene has CDR1 SGHAT and CDR2 FQDESV (reference sequence). The length of the CDR3 is 15 residues. Trimming pared 2 bases from V and 3 bases from J, leaving 11 bases between. CDR3 region: CASSLLDRIYNEQFF. The CDR3 coding sequence is TGTGCCAGCAGCTTATTGGACAGAATCTACAATGAGCAGTTCTTC. Full variable domain (outside the CDR3, taken from reference TRBV11-1 and TRBJ2-1): EAEVAQSPRYKITEKSQAVAFWCDPISGHATLYWYRQILGQGPELLVQFQDESVVDDSQLPKDRFSAERLKGVDSTLKIQPAELGDSAMYLCASSLLDRIYNEQFFGPGTRLTVL.

The gene calls are TRBV7-2 and TRBJ1-1; weak D call: TRBD1 (6 bases). With 4 bases removed from V and 6 bases from J, the gap between germline ends came to 21 bases. The CDR3 sequence is 16 residues long. Germline-derived CDR1 and CDR2 are SGHTA and FQGNSA. CDR3 DNA: TGTGCCAGCAGCTCGGACAGTTCGGTTCCCAGGGCTGAAGCTTTCTTT. It translates to CASSSDSSVPRAEAFF. Complete variable domain (other parts from reference TRBV7-2 and TRBJ1-1): GAGVSQSPSNKVTEKGKDVELRCDPISGHTALYWYRQSLGQGLEFLIYFQGNSAPDKSGLPSDRFSAERTGGSVSTLTIQRTQQEDSAVYLCASSSDSSVPRAEAFFGQGTRLTVV.

The gene calls are TRBV15 and TRBJ2-3; 8 bases are a match to TRBD1. The V gene end was trimmed by 2 bases and the J gene end by 6 bases; junction bases not matched to a gene: 4. The CDR3 length is 14 residues. Looked up from germline, CDR1 is LNHNV and CDR2 is YYDKDF (reference sequence). Written as DNA, the CDR3 is TGTGCCACCAGCAGATCGACAGGGGCTGATACGCAGTATTTT. Translation gives CATSRSTGADTQYF.

The chain has TRBV5-4 and TRBJ1-2; tentative D call: TRBD1 (5 bases). The CDR3 is made up of 14 amino acids. The V end lost 0 bases, the J end lost 7 bases, and 13 bases lay between the germline ends. The germline V gene has CDR1 SGHNT and CDR2 YYREEE (reference sequence). CDR3 bases: TGTGCCAGCAGCTTGGCCGGAGGGGTCTCTGGCTACACCTTC. This translates into CASSLAGGVSGYTF. Full variable domain (rest looked up from reference TRBV5-4 and TRBJ1-2): ETGVTQSPTHLIKTRGQQVTLRCSSQSGHNTVSWYQQALGQGPQFIFQYYREEENGRGNFPPRFSGLQFPNYSSELNVNALELDDSALYLCASSLAGGVSGYTFGSGTRLTVV.

The genes are TRBV7-9 and TRBJ1-3, with 7 bases fitting TRBD1. The germline V gene encodes CDR1 SEHNR and CDR2 FQNEAQ (reference sequence). V trimming: 4 bases; J trimming: 2 bases; junction bases outside the gene matches: 5. CDR3 length: 15 residues. The CDR3 here is CASSSDRAPGNTIYF. CDR3 DNA sequence: TGTGCCAGCAGCTCCGACAGGGCTCCTGGAAACACCATATATTTT.